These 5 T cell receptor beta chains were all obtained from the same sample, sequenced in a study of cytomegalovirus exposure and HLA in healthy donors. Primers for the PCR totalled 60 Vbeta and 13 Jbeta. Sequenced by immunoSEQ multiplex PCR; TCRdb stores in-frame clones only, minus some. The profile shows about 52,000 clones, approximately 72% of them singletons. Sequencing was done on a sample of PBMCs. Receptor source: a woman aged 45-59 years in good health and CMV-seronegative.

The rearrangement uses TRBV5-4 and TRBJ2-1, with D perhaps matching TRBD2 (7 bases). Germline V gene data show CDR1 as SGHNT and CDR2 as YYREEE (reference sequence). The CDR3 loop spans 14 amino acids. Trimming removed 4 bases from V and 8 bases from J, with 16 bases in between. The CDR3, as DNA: TGTGCCAGCAGCACCCCTGGGGGGGCGGATGAGCAGTTCTTC. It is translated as CASSTPGGADEQFF.

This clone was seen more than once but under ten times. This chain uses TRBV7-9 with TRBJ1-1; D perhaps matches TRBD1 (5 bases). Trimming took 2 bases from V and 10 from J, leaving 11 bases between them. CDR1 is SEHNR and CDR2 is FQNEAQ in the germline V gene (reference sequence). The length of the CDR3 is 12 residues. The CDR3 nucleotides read TGTGCCAGCAGCTTACAGGGTTTGGGAGCTTTCTTT. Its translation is CASSLQGLGAFF.

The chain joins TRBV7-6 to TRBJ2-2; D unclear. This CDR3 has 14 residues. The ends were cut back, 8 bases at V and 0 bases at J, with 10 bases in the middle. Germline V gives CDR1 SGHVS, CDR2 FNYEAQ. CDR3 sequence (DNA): TGTGCCAGCTCTCTGGAGCCGAACACCGGGGAGCTGTTTTTT. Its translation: CASSLEPNTGELFF.

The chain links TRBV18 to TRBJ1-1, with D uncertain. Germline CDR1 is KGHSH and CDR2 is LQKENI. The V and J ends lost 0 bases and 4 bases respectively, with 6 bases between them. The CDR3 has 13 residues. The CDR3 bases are TGTGCCAGCTCACCACCGGGAGGCACTGAAGCTTTCTTT. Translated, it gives CASSPPGGTEAFF. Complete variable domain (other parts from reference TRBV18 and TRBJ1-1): NAGVMQNPRHLVRRRGQEARLRCSPMKGHSHVYWYRQLPEEGLKFMVYLQKENIIDESGMPKERFSAEFPKEGPSILRIQQVVRGDSAAYFCASSPPGGTEAFFGQGTRLTVV.

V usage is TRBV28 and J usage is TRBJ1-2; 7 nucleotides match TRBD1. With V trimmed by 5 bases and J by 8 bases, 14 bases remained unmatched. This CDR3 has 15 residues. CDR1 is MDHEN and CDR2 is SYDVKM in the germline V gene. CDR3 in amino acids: CASSLIQGLSLGYTF. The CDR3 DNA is TGTGCCAGCAGTCTAATACAGGGGTTATCTTTGGGCTACACCTTC.